These 24 T cell receptor beta chains were all obtained from the same sample, sequenced in a study of blood T cells in healthy people across ages. A second about 7 to 12 cycle PCR used barcoded and J-beta primers. A single record per CDR3 protein comes from TCRdb applying MiXCR to the 5' RACE reads. This table holds hundreds of thousands of distinct CDR3 sequences, about 42% found once. Sequencing input: blood. These receptors came from a man aged 55 to 70 in good health.

V is TRBV28 and J is TRBJ2-5; D possibly uses TRBD1 or TRBD2 (5 bases each). CDR3 length: 15 amino acids. Germline CDR1 reads MDHEN; CDR2 reads SYDVKM. Trimming removed 5 bases at V and 2 bases at J, with 15 bases between. The CDR3 spells CASSPRDGSQETQYF. CDR3 bases: TGTGCCAGCAGTCCTAGGGACGGCTCACAAGAGACCCAGTACTTC.

This clonotype has at least ten counts. Here the CDR3 reads CASSESGVSRTQYF. Written as DNA, the CDR3 is TGTGCCAGCAGTGAAAGTGGGGTTAGTCGAACCCAGTACTTC. The rearrangement joins TRBV2 to TRBJ2-5; D is undetermined. This CDR3 contains 14 residues. The V end lost 2 bases, the J end lost 8 bases, and 15 bases lay between the germline ends. The germline gives CDR1 SNHLY, CDR2 FYNNEI.

The rearrangement joins TRBV25-1 to TRBJ1-5; a possible D gene is TRBD1 (6 bases). Germline CDR1 and CDR2: MGHDK and SYGVNS. The CDR3 consists of 13 residues. V was clipped by 3 bases and J by 5 bases, with 8 bases between them. CDR3 amino acids: CASSERTDQPQHF. CDR3 in DNA: TGTGCCAGCAGTGAGCGGACAGATCAGCCCCAGCATTTT. The whole variable domain, remainder taken from reference TRBV25-1 and TRBJ1-5, is EADIYQTPRYLVIGTGKKITLECSQTMGHDKMYWYQQDPGMELHLIHYSYGVNSTEKGDLSSESTVSRIRTEHFPLTLESARPSHTSQYLCASSERTDQPQHFGDGTRLSIL.

V is TRBV7-9 and J is TRBJ2-7; no reliable D call. Trimming removed 5 bases from V and 3 bases from J, with 8 bases in between. CDR3 length: 12 amino acids. Germline loops: CDR1 SEHNR, CDR2 FQNEAQ (reference sequence). The CDR3 bases are TGTGCCAGCAGCATTCTTAGCTACGAGCAGTACTTC. Amino acids: CASSILSYEQYF.

The CDR3 protein is CASSPGTPPATQYF. CDR3 sequence (DNA): TGTGCCAGCAGTCCCGGGACTCCCCCAGCTACGCAGTATTTT. The V and J genes are TRBV6-1 and TRBJ2-3; tentatively, D is TRBD2 (6 bases). The CDR3 spans 14 residues. Germline values: CDR1 MNHNS, CDR2 SASEGT. V was clipped by 5 bases and J by 8 bases, with 17 bases between them.

The rearrangement links TRBV7-2 to TRBJ2-7; a possible D gene is TRBD2 (5 bases). V lost 2 bases and J 2 bases, leaving 16 bases between the germline ends. This CDR3 comprises 16 residues. In germline, CDR1 is SGHTA, CDR2 FQGNSA. The CDR3 protein is CASSLSPGIQPYEQYF. Here the CDR3 DNA reads TGTGCCAGCAGCTTATCACCCGGGATACAGCCCTACGAGCAGTACTTC.

This clonotype has more than one count but fewer than ten. The rearrangement links TRBV12-3 or TRBV12-4 to TRBJ1-2; 7 nucleotides line up with TRBD1. The trim removed 4 bases at V and 0 bases at J, leaving 8 bases unmatched. This CDR3 has 16 residues. For the CDR3, the DNA is TGTGCCAGCAGTTCTACAGGGGCGCCCGCTAACTATGGCTACACCTTC. Amino acid sequence: CASSSTGAPANYGYTF.

The rearrangement joins TRBV5-1 to TRBJ2-7; 10 nucleotides align to TRBD1. The length of the CDR3 is 15 residues. The V gene's germline CDR1 is SGHRS and CDR2 YFSETQ. With 4 bases clipped from V and 4 bases from J, the junction kept 8 bases outside the gene matches. The CDR3, as DNA: TGCGCCAGCAGCCCCGGGCGGGACAGGGGTTACGAGCAGTACTTC. This sequence encodes CASSPGRDRGYEQYF.

Regarding this clonotype: A read error may produce the germline difference seen at one junction end. The V call is TRBV6-5, the J call TRBJ2-1, with D unresolved. Per germline, CDR1 MNHEY and CDR2 SVGAGI. The CDR3 has 13 residues. In DNA form, the CDR3 reads TGTGCCAGCAGTGACTCGGGCTCCGATGAGCAGTTCTTC. Protein product: CASSDSGSDEQFF.

This clonotype was detected a few times. The V gene is TRBV5-6, the J gene TRBJ2-1; the D call may be TRBD1 or TRBD2 (5 bases each). This CDR3 contains 13 residues. In germline, CDR1 is SGHDT, CDR2 YYEEEE. V lost 3 bases and J 7 bases, leaving 11 bases between the germline ends. CDR3 sequence reads: CASSWGTQNEQFF. As DNA, the CDR3 is TGTGCCAGCAGCTGGGGGACCCAGAATGAGCAGTTCTTC.

The V call is TRBV5-1, the J call TRBJ1-5; D ambiguous. The V gene lost 4 bases and the J gene lost 0 bases, with 11 bases spanning the gap. CDR1 is SGHRS, CDR2 YFSETQ, per germline. This CDR3 spans 15 amino acids. The CDR3 sequence: CASSPGHSSNQPQHF. CDR3 DNA sequence: TGCGCCAGCAGCCCGGGCCATTCTAGCAATCAGCCCCAGCATTTT.

The chain has TRBV6-6 and TRBJ2-1; 7 positions match TRBD1. V gave up 4 bases and J gave up 3 bases; unmatched junction bases: 12. This CDR3 spans 17 amino acids. CDR1 and CDR2 from the germline V gene are MNHNY and SVGAGI (reference sequence). CDR3 protein: CASSSIGLRGNYNEQFF. The CDR3 nucleotides are TGTGCCAGCAGTTCCATAGGACTCAGGGGGAACTACAATGAGCAGTTCTTC.

V and J are TRBV7-2 and TRBJ2-5; a weak D match, TRBD1 (6 bases). Germline-derived CDR1 and CDR2 are SGHTA and FQGNSA. The CDR3 is 13 residues long. V was trimmed by 2 bases and J by 7 bases, leaving 11 bases between them. CDR3 protein: CASSLTGTGTQYF. As DNA, the CDR3 is TGTGCCAGCAGCTTAACAGGGACGGGGACCCAGTACTTC.

CDR3 in amino acids: CASRANRGNQPQHF. As DNA, the CDR3 is TGTGCCAGCAGAGCCAACAGGGGCAATCAGCCCCAGCATTTT. V is TRBV6-1 and J is TRBJ1-5; the D gene is possibly TRBD1 (6 bases). From germline, CDR1 is MNHNS and CDR2 SASEGT. Trimming pared 6 bases from V and 2 bases from J, leaving 11 bases between. CDR3 size: 14 residues.

V gene TRBV29-1 combines with J gene TRBJ2-5; TRBD1 might be the D (5 bases). Trimming stripped 6 bases from V and 6 bases from J, with 17 bases between. The CDR3 consists of 13 residues. Germline CDR1 reads SQVTM; CDR2 reads ANQGSEA. CDR3 nucleotide sequence: TGCAGCGTGGGAACAGGAACTTTGCAGACCCAGTACTTC. Residues: CSVGTGTLQTQYF. Looking up the rest from reference TRBV29-1 and TRBJ2-5 gives the full variable domain: SAVISQKPSRDICQRGTSLTIQCQVDSQVTMMFWYRQQPGQSLTLIATANQGSEATYESGFVIDKFPISRPNLTFSTLTVSNMSPEDSSIYLCSVGTGTLQTQYFGPGTRLLVL.

This clonotype was detected only a few times. The gene calls are TRBV7-2 and TRBJ2-5, with a tentative D call TRBD1 (6 bases). V lost 2 bases and J 3 bases, leaving 10 bases between the germline ends. Germline V lookup: CDR1 SGHTA, CDR2 FQGNSA. The CDR3 runs to 14 residues. CDR3 in DNA: TGTGCCAGCAGCTTAAACAGGGCCGAAGAGACCCAGTACTTC. Translating it yields CASSLNRAEETQYF.

The CDR3 DNA follows: TGTGCCACCAGCGAGGGGTTCAACTATGGCTACACCTTC. It translates to CATSEGFNYGYTF. This chain joins TRBV15 and TRBJ1-2, with TRBD1 as a possible D gene (5 bases). Germline CDR1 LNHNV, CDR2 YYDKDF (reference sequence). The V end was cut by 5 bases, the J end by 2 bases, with 9 bases between. This CDR3 has 13 residues.

The rearrangement joins TRBV20-1 to TRBJ2-6; D unclear. V lost 0 bases, J lost 0 bases, and 15 bases lay in between. The CDR3 is made up of 18 amino acids. Germline lookup yields CDR1 DFQATT and CDR2 SNEGSKA (reference sequence). The CDR3 DNA reads as TGCAGTGCTAGAGACCGGTCAGGTGTCCGCTCTGGGGCCAACGTCCTGACTTTC. Translating gives CSARDRSGVRSGANVLTF.

This clonotype was seen at least ten times. The chain is built from TRBV20-1 and TRBJ2-5; 9 positions agree with TRBD1. V lost 5 bases and J lost 5; bases outside the gene matches: 3. This CDR3 region has 12 residues. Per the germline V gene, CDR1 is DFQATT and CDR2 is SNEGSKA (reference sequence). CDR3 region: CSAVQGAETQYF. CDR3 DNA: TGCAGTGCTGTACAGGGGGCCGAGACCCAGTACTTC.

In this sample, this clonotype turned up a few times. The rearrangement uses TRBV20-1 and TRBJ2-7, with 7 nucleotides matching TRBD2. Germline V CDR1 and CDR2: DFQATT, SNEGSKA (reference sequence). The CDR3 has 14 amino acids. V shed 0 bases, J shed 3 bases, and the junction held 5 bases outside the gene matches. The CDR3 loop reads CSARDPGLGYEQYF. CDR3 in DNA: TGCAGTGCTAGAGACCCCGGACTAGGCTACGAGCAGTACTTC.

The sample holds a few counts of this clonotype. This chain uses TRBV19 with TRBJ2-7; D not certain. The V gene's germline CDR1 is LNHDA and CDR2 SQIVND (reference sequence). V was cut by 6 bases and J by 2 bases, with 14 bases left in between. There are 14 residues in the CDR3. CDR3 bases: TGTGCCAGTAGGCTCCGTGGCGACACCTACGAGCAGTACTTC. It is translated as CASRLRGDTYEQYF. Based on the CDR3 plus reference TRBV19 and TRBJ2-7, the full variable domain is DGGITQSPKYLFRKEGQNVTLSCEQNLNHDAMYWYRQDPGQGLRLIYYSQIVNDFQKGDIAEGYSVSREKKESFPLTVTSAQKNPTAFYLCASRLRGDTYEQYFGPGTRLTVT.

This clonotype has more than one count but fewer than ten. The genes are TRBV11-1 and TRBJ2-7; unclear D gene. Germline CDR1 and CDR2: SGHAT and FQDESV (reference sequence). The CDR3 spans 15 residues. Trimming pared 4 bases from V and 2 bases from J, leaving 15 bases between. The CDR3 here is CASSSVGTFPYEQYF. The CDR3 DNA sequence: TGTGCCAGCAGCTCTGTCGGAACGTTTCCCTACGAGCAGTACTTC.

There are many counts of this clonotype. This rearrangement joins TRBV29-1 to TRBJ2-7; D is perhaps TRBD1 or TRBD2 (7 bases each). In germline, CDR1 is SQVTM, CDR2 ANQGSEA. V was clipped by 5 bases and J by 6 bases, with 17 bases between them. This CDR3 comprises 13 residues. In DNA form, the CDR3 reads TGCAGCGTTCAGGGGGGGGACATTTCCGAGCAGTACTTC. Its protein product is CSVQGGDISEQYF.

There are a few counts of this clonotype. The chain employs TRBV20-1 and TRBJ2-4; 9 bases are a match to TRBD2. Gene TRBJ2-7 matches the end of the DNA better, so the J call may be wrong. Germline CDR1 and CDR2: DFQATT and SNEGSKA (reference sequence). There are 14 residues in the CDR3. The CDR3 spells CSARGAGGAYEQYF. In DNA form, the CDR3 reads TGCAGTGCTAGAGGAGCGGGGGGCGCCTACGAGCAGTACTTC.